These 26 T cell receptor beta chains were all obtained from the same sample, sequenced in a study of cytomegalovirus exposure and HLA in healthy donors. This PCR relied on a set of 60 Vbeta primers and 13 Jbeta primers. The assay was immunoSEQ multiplex PCR, and TCRdb's table has in-frame clones only and misses some. The sample has just over 150,000 clones. The source material was PBMCs. These receptors were obtained from a woman between 55 and 75 years old in good health and CMV-seronegative.

CDR3 coding DNA: TGCGCCAGCAGCCAAGATGGCAGGGGGCCGACGGGGCAGCCCCAGCATTTT. Amino acid sequence: CASSQDGRGPTGQPQHF. The V call is TRBV4-1, the J call TRBJ1-5, with 8 bases that match TRBD1. V was pared by 0 bases and J by 7 bases, with 11 bases of the junction left unmatched. The CDR3 is 17 amino acids. The germline V gene encodes CDR1 MGHRA and CDR2 YSYEKL.

About this clone: The germline gene is not matched at one end of the junction; a read error may be the cause. The V and J genes are TRBV6-5 and TRBJ2-1, with TRBD1 identical over 10 bases. Looked up from germline, CDR1 is MNHEY and CDR2 is SVGAGI. CDR3 size: 15 residues. CDR3 in DNA: TGTGCCAGCAGTGACTCGACTGGGACAGGGGCAAGTCAGTTCTTC. Protein product: CASSDSTGTGASQFF.

The rearrangement links TRBV9 to TRBJ2-5; no clear D. V was cut by 2 bases and J by 3 bases, with 8 bases left in between. Germline CDR1 reads SGDLS; CDR2 reads YYNGEE. CDR3 length: 13 amino acids. The CDR3 sequence is CASSVNLKETQYF. The CDR3 DNA follows: TGTGCCAGCAGCGTGAACTTAAAAGAGACCCAGTACTTC.

The chain links TRBV7-9 to TRBJ1-2; no firm D call. Trimming removed 5 bases at V and 0 bases at J, with 7 bases between. The CDR3 is made up of 13 amino acids. The germline CDR1 and CDR2 sequences are SEHNR and FQNEAQ (reference sequence). The chain's CDR3 is CASSHAANYGYTF. The CDR3 DNA follows: TGTGCCAGCAGCCACGCGGCTAACTATGGCTACACCTTC.

The chain joins TRBV5-1 to TRBJ2-7; 9 bases align to TRBD1. From germline, CDR1 is SGHRS and CDR2 YFSETQ. The length of the CDR3 is 16 residues. The J segment lost 2 bases and the V segment lost 4 bases, leaving 10 bases of the junction unmatched. CDR3 in DNA: TGCGCCAGCAGCCTACCAACAGGGGGCACTCCCTACGAGCAGTACTTC. Its protein is CASSLPTGGTPYEQYF.

The chain links TRBV27 to TRBJ2-5, with 7 bases fitting TRBD1. Germline V gene lookup returns CDR1 MNHEY and CDR2 SMNVEV (reference sequence). V trimming: 6 bases; J trimming: 5 bases; junction bases outside the gene matches: 9. The CDR3 covers 14 residues. Here the CDR3 reads CASSQDRARETQYF. The CDR3 DNA is TGTGCCAGCAGCCAAGACAGGGCCCGGGAGACCCAGTACTTC.

The chain couples TRBV6-5 to TRBJ2-6; D unclear. The CDR3 extends over 15 amino acids. CDR1 is MNHEY, CDR2 SVGAGI, per germline. Trimming shortened V by 0 bases and J by 0 bases, and 3 bases separated the two germline ends. The CDR3 protein is CASSYSHSGANVLTF. Here the CDR3 DNA reads TGTGCCAGCAGTTACTCCCACTCTGGGGCCAACGTCCTGACTTTC.

The chain employs TRBV5-6 and TRBJ2-2; 9 bases map to TRBD1. J lost 9 bases, V lost 2 bases, and 8 bases had no gene match. Germline V gene lookup returns CDR1 SGHDT and CDR2 YYEEEE. The CDR3 is 15 residues long. CDR3 nucleotide sequence: TGTGCCAGCAGCTTTATTACAGGGGGCCGACGGGAGCTGTTTTTT. It is translated as CASSFITGGRRELFF.

The chain uses TRBV7-2 and TRBJ1-3; 7 nucleotides line up with TRBD1. CDR3 length: 15 residues. Germline V gene data show CDR1 as SGHTA and CDR2 as FQGNSA. V lost 0 bases to trimming and J lost 5 bases; unmatched junction nucleotides: 4. The CDR3: CASSLAGTVRNTIYF. In DNA, the CDR3 is TGTGCCAGCAGCTTAGCGGGGACAGTAAGAAACACCATATATTTT.

The V gene is TRBV7-3, the J gene TRBJ2-6; 7 positions agree with TRBD1. The length of the CDR3 is 19 residues. The V gene end was trimmed by 3 bases and the J gene end by 0 bases; junction bases not matched to a gene: 11. Germline V gives CDR1 SGHTA, CDR2 FQGTGA. The CDR3 DNA is TGTGCCAGCAGCTTTGGAATGAGGGGGCGCAGCTCTGGGGCCAACGTCCTGACTTTC. Its protein product is CASSFGMRGRSSGANVLTF.

The genes are TRBV5-4 and TRBJ2-7, with 8 bases matching TRBD2. The V gene's germline CDR1 is SGHNT and CDR2 YYREEE (reference sequence). J was trimmed by 6 bases and V by 1 base; bases with no gene match: 6. The CDR3 is made up of 14 amino acids. The CDR3 is CASSLSSSGREQYF. CDR3 sequence (DNA): TGTGCCAGCAGCTTGTCGTCTAGCGGGCGCGAGCAGTACTTC.

The chain recombines TRBV7-2 with TRBJ2-7; 8 bases agree with TRBD2. CDR1 is SGHTA, CDR2 FQGNSA, per germline. Trimming removed 4 bases from V and 4 bases from J; junction bases left unmatched: 12. The CDR3 covers 16 residues. The CDR3 coding sequence is TGTGCCAGCAGCTCGGGACCGGGACTAGATGCGTACGAGCAGTACTTC. This encodes CASSSGPGLDAYEQYF.

The chain employs TRBV7-2 and TRBJ2-2; TRBD2 agrees at 9 bases. The germline CDR1 and CDR2 sequences are SGHTA and FQGNSA. Trimming took 5 bases from V and 7 from J; bases not matched to a gene: 11. The CDR3 extends over 16 amino acids. CDR3 in DNA: TGTGCCAGCAGCGCAAGCGGCGGGGGGGCCGTCGGGGAGCTGTTTTTT. This translates into CASSASGGGAVGELFF.

The chain couples TRBV19 to TRBJ2-1; the match to TRBD1 covers 10 bases. This CDR3 spans 21 amino acids. The V gene end was trimmed by 3 bases and the J gene end by 0 bases; junction bases not matched to a gene: 17. Germline CDR1 LNHDA, CDR2 SQIVND (reference sequence). DNA of the CDR3: TGTGCCAGTAGTATTATGTTTTCTGGGACAGGGGCCCCGAGCTCCTACAATGAGCAGTTCTTC. Encoded protein: CASSIMFSGTGAPSSYNEQFF.

This chain connects TRBV7-2 to TRBJ2-2, with 7 bases lining up with TRBD1. The ends lost 6 bases at V and 3 bases at J; junction bases unmatched: 1. CDR3 size: 13 residues. Germline loops: CDR1 SGHTA, CDR2 FQGNSA. CDR3 DNA: TGTGCCAGCAGGCAGGGGGACACCGGGGAGCTGTTTTTT. This gives the protein CASRQGDTGELFF.

The chain couples TRBV9 to TRBJ2-7, with TRBD2 matching over 11 bases. CDR3 size: 16 residues. CDR1 is SGDLS, CDR2 YYNGEE, per germline. Trimming took 5 bases from V and 0 from J; bases not matched to a gene: 7. The CDR3 region is CASSRPGLAVSYEQYF. CDR3 sequence (DNA): TGTGCCAGCAGTCGCCCGGGACTAGCGGTCTCCTACGAGCAGTACTTC.

This chain uses TRBV7-9 with TRBJ2-1; a weak D match, TRBD1 (5 bases). Germline-derived CDR1 and CDR2 are SEHNR and FQNEAQ (reference sequence). The V end was cut by 5 bases, the J end by 10 bases, with 12 bases between. The CDR3 has 12 residues. The CDR3 DNA follows: TGTGCCAGCAGCCCAAGGGGAAGCGAGCAGTTCTTC. Protein product: CASSPRGSEQFF.

This chain's CDR3 is CASSQGTGRQETQYF. As DNA, the CDR3 is TGTGCCAGCTCACAGGGGACAGGGAGGCAAGAGACCCAGTACTTC. The chain combines TRBV18 with TRBJ2-5; 9 bases fit TRBD1. This CDR3 comprises 15 residues. In germline, CDR1 is KGHSH, CDR2 LQKENI. The V gene end was trimmed by 4 bases and the J gene end by 2 bases; junction bases not matched to a gene: 5.

The V and J genes are TRBV19 and TRBJ2-6; TRBD2 matches 7 bases. J was trimmed by 2 bases and V by 3 bases; bases with no gene match: 7. CDR3 size: 17 residues. CDR1 and CDR2 from the germline V gene are LNHDA and SQIVND (reference sequence). As DNA, the CDR3 is TGTGCCAGTAGTATTGCTCTAGCGGAACCTGGGGCCAACGTCCTGACTTTC. This codes for CASSIALAEPGANVLTF.

V is TRBV7-3 and J is TRBJ2-5; 8 bases align to TRBD1. With 3 bases clipped from V and 4 bases from J, the junction kept 1 base outside the gene matches. Germline assignment: CDR1 SGHTA and CDR2 FQGTGA. The CDR3 is made up of 13 amino acids. CDR3 nucleotides: TGTGCCAGCAGCTTCGACAGGGGAGAGACCCAGTACTTC. It specifies CASSFDRGETQYF.

The chain joins TRBV7-9 to TRBJ1-2, with D uncertain. The CDR3 has 13 amino acids. Germline V gene lookup returns CDR1 SEHNR and CDR2 FQNEAQ (reference sequence). Deletions cut 0 bases from V and 6 bases from J, with 8 bases between. This CDR3 reads CASSLAGDDGYTF. The DNA of the CDR3 is TGTGCCAGCAGCTTAGCAGGAGACGATGGCTACACCTTC.

The V and J genes are TRBV6-5 and TRBJ2-1; 8 nucleotides match TRBD2. CDR1 and CDR2 from the germline V gene are MNHEY and SVGAGI. The V segment lost 6 bases and the J segment 2 bases; nucleotides outside the gene matches: 3. The CDR3 extends over 14 amino acids. This CDR3 reads CASRGREAYNEQFF. The CDR3 bases are TGTGCCAGCAGGGGGCGGGAGGCCTACAATGAGCAGTTCTTC.

The chain combines TRBV5-1 with TRBJ1-3, with 7 nucleotides matching TRBD1. V lost 1 base and J lost 4; bases outside the gene matches: 2. The CDR3 is made up of 14 amino acids. Per the germline V gene, CDR1 is SGHRS and CDR2 is YFSETQ. The CDR3 sequence: CASSLIGGGNTIYF. In DNA form, the CDR3 reads TGCGCCAGCAGCTTGATAGGGGGCGGAAACACCATATATTTT.

This chain uses TRBV5-6 with TRBJ2-1, with a weak D call TRBD2 (5 bases). The CDR3 runs to 15 residues. CDR1 and CDR2 (germline): SGHDT, YYEEEE. V lost 4 bases and J 5 bases, leaving 16 bases between the germline ends. CDR3 in amino acids: CASSTSGRGNNEQFF. In nucleotides, the CDR3 is TGTGCCAGCAGCACATCGGGTAGAGGGAACAATGAGCAGTTCTTC.

V is TRBV5-1 and J is TRBJ2-3; possible D gene TRBD1, 6 bases. CDR3 length: 17 amino acids. V gave up 0 bases and J gave up 6 bases, with 20 bases separating them. Germline V gives CDR1 SGHRS, CDR2 YFSETQ. CDR3 sequence reads: CASSLEGGLFQVDTQYF. For the CDR3, the DNA is TGCGCCAGCAGCTTGGAAGGGGGATTGTTTCAAGTGGATACGCAGTATTTT.

The genes are TRBV6-5 and TRBJ1-3, with D hard to call. The length of the CDR3 is 15 residues. V lost 6 bases and J 0 bases, leaving 12 bases between the germline ends. Germline values: CDR1 MNHEY, CDR2 SVGAGI. As DNA, the CDR3 is TGTGCCAGCAGCCTACAGCCACTCTCTGGAAACACCATATATTTT. It translates to CASSLQPLSGNTIYF.